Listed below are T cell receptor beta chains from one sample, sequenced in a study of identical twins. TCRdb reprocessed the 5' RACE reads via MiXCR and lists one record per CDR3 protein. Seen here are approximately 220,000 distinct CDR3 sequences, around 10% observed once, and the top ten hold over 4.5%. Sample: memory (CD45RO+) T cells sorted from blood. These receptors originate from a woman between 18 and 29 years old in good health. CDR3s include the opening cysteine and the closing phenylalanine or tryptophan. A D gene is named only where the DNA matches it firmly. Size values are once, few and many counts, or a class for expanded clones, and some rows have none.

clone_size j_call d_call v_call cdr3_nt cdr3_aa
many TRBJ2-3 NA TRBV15 TGTGCCACCAGCAGAGCGATTGGCAGGGGAGATACGCAGTATTTT CATSRAIGRGDTQYF
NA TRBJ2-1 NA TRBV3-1 TGTGCCAGCAGCCAATGGGTCGGGGGTTTAAATGAGCAGTTCTTC CASSQWVGGLNEQFF
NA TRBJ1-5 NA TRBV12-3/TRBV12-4 TGTGCCAGCAGTCAAGAGAGGTATCAGCCCCAGCATTTT CASSQERYQPQHF
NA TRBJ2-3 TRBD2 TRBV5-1 TGCGCCAGCAGCCCGGGGACTAGCGGGACATACACAGATACGCAGTATTTT CASSPGTSGTYTDTQYF
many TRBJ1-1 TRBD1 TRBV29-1 TGCAGCGCTGGCCCGGGACAGGGGTACCCTGAAGCTTTCTTT CSAGPGQGYPEAFF
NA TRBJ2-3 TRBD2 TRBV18 TGTGCCAGCTCTTTTACTAGCGGGATCCCAGATACGCAGTATTTT CASSFTSGIPDTQYF
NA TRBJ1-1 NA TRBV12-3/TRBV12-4 TGTGCCAGCAGACGACGGCAGGGAGCCATCGCTTGGGCTGAAGCTTTCTTT CASRRRQGAIAWAEAFF
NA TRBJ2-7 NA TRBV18 TGTGCCAGCTCACTCGACACGGGGCCAACCGCCGAGCAGTACTTC CASSLDTGPTAEQYF
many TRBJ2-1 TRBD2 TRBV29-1 TGCAGCGTCGGGGGGATCGTCGATGAGCAGTTCTTC CSVGGIVDEQFF
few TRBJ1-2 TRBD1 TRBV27 TGTGCCAGCAGTGGAGGGACAGCTAATAACTATGGCTACACCTTC CASSGGTANNYGYTF
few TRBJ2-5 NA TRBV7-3 TGTGCCAGCAGCCGCGGAGGCGGGGCGGAGACCCAGTACTTC CASSRGGGAETQYF
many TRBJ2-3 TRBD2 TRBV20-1 TGCAGTGCTAGAAGGACTAGCCTAGATACGCAGTATTTT CSARRTSLDTQYF
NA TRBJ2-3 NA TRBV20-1 TGCAGTGCTGCCAAAAGCGCGAGGACAGATACGCAGTATTTT CSAAKSARTDTQYF
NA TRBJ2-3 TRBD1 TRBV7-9 TGTGCCAGCAGCCAGGGACAGACTAGCACAGATACGCAGTATTTT CASSQGQTSTDTQYF
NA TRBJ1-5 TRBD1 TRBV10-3 TGTGCCATCAGTGAATCCAGGGGGCAGATTCAGCCCCAGCATTTT CAISESRGQIQPQHF
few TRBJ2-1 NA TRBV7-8 TGTGCCAGCAGCTTCCTACGAGGGGCTTACAATGAGCAGTTCTTC CASSFLRGAYNEQFF
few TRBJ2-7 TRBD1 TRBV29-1 TGCAGCGTTCTACCAGGGGGAGAAAGCGAGCAGTACTTC CSVLPGGESEQYF
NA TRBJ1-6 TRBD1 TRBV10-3 TGTGCCATTCTTCAGGGACAGGGAGCACCCCTCCACTTT CAILQGQGAPLHF
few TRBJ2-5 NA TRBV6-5 TGTGCCAGCAGTTACTCAAGCTATGCTAGCTTCGAGACCCAGTACTTC CASSYSSYASFETQYF
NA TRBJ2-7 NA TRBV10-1 TGCGCCAGCAGTGAAGGCGAGCGGCTCGAGCAGTACTTC CASSEGERLEQYF
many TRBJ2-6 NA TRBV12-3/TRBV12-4 TGTGCCAGCGGGAATCGGGACTTGAGCTCTGGGGCCAACGTCCTGACTTTC CASGNRDLSSGANVLTF
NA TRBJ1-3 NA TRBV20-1 TGCAGTGCTAGAGGGCCAGGCAGCTCTGGAAACACCATATATTTT CSARGPGSSGNTIYF
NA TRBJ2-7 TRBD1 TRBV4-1 TGCGCCAGCAGCCACCTCAAGGGGAGAACGGGACAGGGGGCTGAGGAGCAGTACTTC CASSHLKGRTGQGAEEQYF
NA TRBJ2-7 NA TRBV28 TGTGCCAGCAGCCTACATGGCTACGAGCAGTACTTC CASSLHGYEQYF
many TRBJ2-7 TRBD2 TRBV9 TGTGCCAGCAGCGTAGGTAGCGGGAGGTGGTACGAGCAGTACTTC CASSVGSGRWYEQYF
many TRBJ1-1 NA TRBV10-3 TGTGCCATCAGCCAAGCAGGGAGGACGAACACTGAAGCTTTCTTT CAISQAGRTNTEAFF
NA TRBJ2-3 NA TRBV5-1 TGCGCCAGCAGCAGGGCGGTGTTCACAGATACGCAGTATTTT CASSRAVFTDTQYF
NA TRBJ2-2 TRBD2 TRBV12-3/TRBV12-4 TGTGCCAGCAGCCGGGGACTAGCGGGGTACACCGGGGAGCTGTTTTTT CASSRGLAGYTGELFF
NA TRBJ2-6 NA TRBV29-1 TGCAGCTCTTTTCAAACGGGTCCTACCTTTGGTCCTGGGGCCAACGTCCTGACTTTC CSSFQTGPTFGPGANVLTF
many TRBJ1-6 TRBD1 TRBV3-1 TGTGCCAGCAGCCGTCACTCGGGACAGGCGAATTCACCCCTCCACTTT CASSRHSGQANSPLHF
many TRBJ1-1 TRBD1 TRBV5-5 TGTGCCAGCAGCTTGTTTAGCACAGGGGGCTTGAACACTGAAGCTTTCTTT CASSLFSTGGLNTEAFF
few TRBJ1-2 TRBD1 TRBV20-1 TGCAGTGCCCCCGTGACAGGGGAAGAGGGCTACACCTTC CSAPVTGEEGYTF
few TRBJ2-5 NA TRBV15 TGTGCCACCAGCAGAGATCTTTTGGGGGAGACCCAGTACTTC CATSRDLLGETQYF
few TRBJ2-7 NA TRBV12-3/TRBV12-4 TGTGCCAGCAGTTTCATAGACGAGCAGTACTTC CASSFIDEQYF
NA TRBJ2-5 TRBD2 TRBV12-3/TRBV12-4 TGTGCCAGCAGTTGGGGTTATAGCGGGAAAGAGACCCAGTACTTC CASSWGYSGKETQYF
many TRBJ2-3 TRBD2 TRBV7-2 TGTGCCAGCAGCCGTAGCGGGAGCACAGATACGCAGTATTTT CASSRSGSTDTQYF
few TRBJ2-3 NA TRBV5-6 TGTGCCAGCAGCCGGGGGAGCACAGATACGCAGTATTTT CASSRGSTDTQYF
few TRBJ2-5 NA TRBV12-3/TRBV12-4 TGTGCCAGCAGAGAAGGGGGGCAGGGTGGAGAGACCCAGTACTTC CASREGGQGGETQYF
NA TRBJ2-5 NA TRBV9 TGTGCCAGCAGCGTATCGGGAATAAGGGGAGAGACCCAGTACTTC CASSVSGIRGETQYF
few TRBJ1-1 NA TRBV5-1 TGCGCCAGCAGCTCCCTGACAGTAGCCCCCACTGAAGCTTTCTTT CASSSLTVAPTEAFF